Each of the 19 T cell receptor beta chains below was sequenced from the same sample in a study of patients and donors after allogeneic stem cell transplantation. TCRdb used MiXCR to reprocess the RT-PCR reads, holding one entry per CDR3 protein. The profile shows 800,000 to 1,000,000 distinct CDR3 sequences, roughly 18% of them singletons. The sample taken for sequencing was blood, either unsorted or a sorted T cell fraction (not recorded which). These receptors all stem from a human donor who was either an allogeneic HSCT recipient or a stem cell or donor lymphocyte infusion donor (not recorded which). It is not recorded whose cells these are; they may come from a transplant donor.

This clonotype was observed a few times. The CDR3 sequence is CASSPGTGFEQYF. CDR3 bases: TGTGCCAGCAGCCCCGGGACAGGGTTCGAGCAGTACTTC. V gene TRBV6-1 combines with J gene TRBJ2-7, with 9 bases fitting TRBD1. The V segment lost 6 bases and the J segment 6 bases; nucleotides outside the gene matches: 6. The CDR3 is 13 residues long. Germline V CDR1 and CDR2: MNHNS, SASEGT.

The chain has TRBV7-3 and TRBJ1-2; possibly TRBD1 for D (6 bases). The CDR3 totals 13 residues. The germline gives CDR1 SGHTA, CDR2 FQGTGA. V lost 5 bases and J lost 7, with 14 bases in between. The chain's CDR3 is CASSVGRGGGYTF. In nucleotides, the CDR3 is TGTGCCAGCAGCGTCGGCAGGGGTGGTGGCTACACCTTC.

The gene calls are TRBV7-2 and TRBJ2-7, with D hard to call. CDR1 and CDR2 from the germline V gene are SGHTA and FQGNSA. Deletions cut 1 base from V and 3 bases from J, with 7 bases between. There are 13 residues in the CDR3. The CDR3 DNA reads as TGTGCCAGCAGCTTAGTCGGCCGCTACGAGCAGTACTTC. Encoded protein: CASSLVGRYEQYF.

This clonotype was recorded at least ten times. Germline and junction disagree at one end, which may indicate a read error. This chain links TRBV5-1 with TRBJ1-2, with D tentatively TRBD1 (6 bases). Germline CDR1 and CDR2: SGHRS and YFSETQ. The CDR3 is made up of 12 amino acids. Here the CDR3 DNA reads TGTGCCAGCAGTTTATCGGGGGCTGGCTACACCTTC. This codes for CASSLSGAGYTF.

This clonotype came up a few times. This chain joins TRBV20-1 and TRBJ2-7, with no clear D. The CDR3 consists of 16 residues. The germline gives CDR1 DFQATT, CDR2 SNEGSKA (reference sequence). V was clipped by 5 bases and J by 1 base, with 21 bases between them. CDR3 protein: CSASWSLTVLSYEQYF. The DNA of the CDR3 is TGCAGTGCTTCATGGTCTTTAACGGTCCTTTCCTACGAGCAGTACTTC.

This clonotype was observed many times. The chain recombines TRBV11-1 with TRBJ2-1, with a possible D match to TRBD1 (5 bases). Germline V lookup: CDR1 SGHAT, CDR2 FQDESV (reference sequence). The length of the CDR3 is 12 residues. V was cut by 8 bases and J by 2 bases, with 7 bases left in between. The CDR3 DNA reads TGTGCCAGCCGCAGGGCCTACAATGAGCAGTTCTTC. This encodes CASRRAYNEQFF.

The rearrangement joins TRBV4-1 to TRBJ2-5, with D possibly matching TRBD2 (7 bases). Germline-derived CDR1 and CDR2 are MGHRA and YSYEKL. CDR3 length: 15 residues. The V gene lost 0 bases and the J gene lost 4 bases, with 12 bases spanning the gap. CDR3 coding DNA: TGCGCCAGCAGCCAAGACAGGGGAGGGTTAGAGACCCAGTACTTC. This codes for CASSQDRGGLETQYF.

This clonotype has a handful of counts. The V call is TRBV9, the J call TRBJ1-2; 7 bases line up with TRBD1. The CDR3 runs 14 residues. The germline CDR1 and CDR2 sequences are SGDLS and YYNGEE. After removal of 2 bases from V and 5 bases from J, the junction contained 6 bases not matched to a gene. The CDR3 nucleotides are TGTGCCAGCAGCGTGACGACAGGGACGTATGGCTACACCTTC. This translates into CASSVTTGTYGYTF.

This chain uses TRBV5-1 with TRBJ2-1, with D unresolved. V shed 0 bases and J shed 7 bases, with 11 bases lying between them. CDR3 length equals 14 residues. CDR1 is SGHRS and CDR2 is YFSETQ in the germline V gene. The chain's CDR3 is CASSLVRNLNEQFF. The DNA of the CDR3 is TGCGCCAGCAGCTTGGTAAGGAACCTGAATGAGCAGTTCTTC.

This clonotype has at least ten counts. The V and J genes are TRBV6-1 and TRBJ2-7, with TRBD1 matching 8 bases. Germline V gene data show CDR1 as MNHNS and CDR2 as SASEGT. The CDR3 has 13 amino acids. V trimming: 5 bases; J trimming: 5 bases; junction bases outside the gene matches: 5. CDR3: CASSRQGFNEQYF. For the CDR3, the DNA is TGTGCCAGCAGTCGACAGGGGTTCAACGAGCAGTACTTC.

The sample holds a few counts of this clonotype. The CDR3 bases are TGTGCCAGCAGTTCCACCTACGAAGCTTTCTTT. This gives the protein CASSSTYEAFF. This rearrangement joins TRBV12-3 or TRBV12-4 to TRBJ1-1; D uncertain. The CDR3 is made up of 11 amino acids. The ends were cut back, 4 bases at V and 8 bases at J, with 8 bases in the middle.

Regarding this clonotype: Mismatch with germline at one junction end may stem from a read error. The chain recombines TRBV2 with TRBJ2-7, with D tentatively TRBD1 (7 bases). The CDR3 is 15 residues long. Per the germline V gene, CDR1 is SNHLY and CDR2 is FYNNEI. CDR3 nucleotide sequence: TGTGCCAGCAGCGAAGGGGGGACAGTTTTCTACGAGCAGTACTTC. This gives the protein CASSEGGTVFYEQYF.

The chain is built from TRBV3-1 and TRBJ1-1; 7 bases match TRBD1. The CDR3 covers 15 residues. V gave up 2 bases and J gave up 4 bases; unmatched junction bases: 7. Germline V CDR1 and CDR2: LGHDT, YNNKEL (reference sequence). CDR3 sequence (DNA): TGTGCCAGCAGCCAATGGGACAGCGGGAGCACTGAAGCTTTCTTT. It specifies CASSQWDSGSTEAFF.

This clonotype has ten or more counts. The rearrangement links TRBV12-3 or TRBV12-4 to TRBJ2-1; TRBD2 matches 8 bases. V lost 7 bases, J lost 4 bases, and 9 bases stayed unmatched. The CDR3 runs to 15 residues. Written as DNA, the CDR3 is TGTGCCAGCATCCTTAGCGGGATTGGGTACAATGAGCAGTTCTTC. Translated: CASILSGIGYNEQFF.

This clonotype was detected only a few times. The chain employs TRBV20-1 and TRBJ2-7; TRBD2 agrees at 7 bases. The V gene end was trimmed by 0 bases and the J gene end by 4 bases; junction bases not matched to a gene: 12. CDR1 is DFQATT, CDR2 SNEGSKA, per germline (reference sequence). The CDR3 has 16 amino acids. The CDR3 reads CSARDDRAGVLYEQYF. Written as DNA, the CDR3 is TGCAGTGCTAGAGACGATAGGGCGGGAGTATTATACGAGCAGTACTTC.

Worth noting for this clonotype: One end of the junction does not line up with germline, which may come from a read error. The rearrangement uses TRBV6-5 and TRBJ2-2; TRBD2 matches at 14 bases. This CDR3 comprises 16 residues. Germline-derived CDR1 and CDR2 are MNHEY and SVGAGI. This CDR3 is CASSHSGLAGAGELFF. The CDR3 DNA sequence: TGTGCCAGCAGTCACTCGGGACTAGCGGGAGCCGGGGAGCTGTTTTTT.

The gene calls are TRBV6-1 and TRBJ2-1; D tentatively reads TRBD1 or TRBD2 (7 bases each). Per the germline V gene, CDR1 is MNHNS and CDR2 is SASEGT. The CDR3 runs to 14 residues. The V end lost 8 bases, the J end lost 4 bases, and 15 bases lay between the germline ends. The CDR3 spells CASRAGTDYNEQFF. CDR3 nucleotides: TGTGCCAGCCGAGCGGGGACAGATTACAATGAGCAGTTCTTC.

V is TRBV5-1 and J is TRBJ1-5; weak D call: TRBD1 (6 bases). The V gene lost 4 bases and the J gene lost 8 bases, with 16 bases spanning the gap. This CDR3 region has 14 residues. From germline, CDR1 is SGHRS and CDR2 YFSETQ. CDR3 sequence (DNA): TGCGCCAGCAGCGAGGGGGGAAAACAGGAGCCCCAGCATTTT. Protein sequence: CASSEGGKQEPQHF. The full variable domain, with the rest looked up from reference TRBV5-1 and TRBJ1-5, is KAGVTQTPRYLIKTRGQQVTLSCSPISGHRSVSWYQQTPGQGLQFLFEYFSETQRNKGNFPGRFSGRQFSNSRSEMNVSTLELGDSALYLCASSEGGKQEPQHFGDGTRLSIL.

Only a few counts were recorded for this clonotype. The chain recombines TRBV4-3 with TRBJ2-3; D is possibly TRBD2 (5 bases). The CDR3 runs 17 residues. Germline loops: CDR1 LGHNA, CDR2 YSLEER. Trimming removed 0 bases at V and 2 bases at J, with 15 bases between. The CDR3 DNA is TGCGCCAGCAGCCAAGATGCTAGCACAATCACCACAGATACGCAGTATTTT. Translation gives CASSQDASTITTDTQYF.